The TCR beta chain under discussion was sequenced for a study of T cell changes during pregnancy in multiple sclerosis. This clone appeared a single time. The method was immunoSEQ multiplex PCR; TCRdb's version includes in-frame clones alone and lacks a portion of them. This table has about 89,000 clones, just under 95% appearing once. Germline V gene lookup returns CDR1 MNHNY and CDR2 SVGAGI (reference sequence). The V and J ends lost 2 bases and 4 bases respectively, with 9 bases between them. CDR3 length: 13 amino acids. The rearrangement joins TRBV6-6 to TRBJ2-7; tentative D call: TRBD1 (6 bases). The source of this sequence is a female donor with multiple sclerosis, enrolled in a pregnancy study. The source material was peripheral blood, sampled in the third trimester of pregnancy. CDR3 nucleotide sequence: TGTGCCAGCAGTTACCTTGACAGGTACGAGCAGTACTTC. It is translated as CASSYLDRYEQYF.